This T cell receptor beta chain was captured in a study of blood T cell repertoires in COVID-19. Looking at the study overall: Sites across the United States, Italy and Spain contributed samples from acute and convalescent COVID-19.

Original analysis: Quantification of nucleated cells was approximated via reference gene primer amplification. The table came from immunoSEQ multiplex PCR; TCRdb's copy has only in-frame clones and leaves some out. Clonal size and the V and J genes are those of that table, whereas D and trimming came from the DNA. The sample carries some 100,000 clones, 85% recorded once. The CDR3 runs to 15 residues. The ends lost 6 bases at V and 1 base at J; junction bases unmatched: 5. The germline CDR1 and CDR2 sequences are SNHLY and FYNNEI. Sequencing input: peripheral blood. The V and J genes are TRBV2 and TRBJ2-3; TRBD2 aligns across 9 bases. The receptor comes from a woman in her 70s with active or convalescent COVID-19. The CDR3 bases are TGTGCCAGCAGGCAAGCGGGGGGACGCACAGATACGCAGTATTTT. Encoded protein: CASRQAGGRTDTQYF. Complete variable domain (other parts from reference TRBV2 and TRBJ2-3): EPEVTQTPSHQVTQMGQEVILRCVPISNHLYFYWYRQILGQKVEFLVSFYNNEISEKSEIFDDQFSVERPDGSNFTLKIRSTKLEDSAMYFCASRQAGGRTDTQYFGPGTRLTVL.